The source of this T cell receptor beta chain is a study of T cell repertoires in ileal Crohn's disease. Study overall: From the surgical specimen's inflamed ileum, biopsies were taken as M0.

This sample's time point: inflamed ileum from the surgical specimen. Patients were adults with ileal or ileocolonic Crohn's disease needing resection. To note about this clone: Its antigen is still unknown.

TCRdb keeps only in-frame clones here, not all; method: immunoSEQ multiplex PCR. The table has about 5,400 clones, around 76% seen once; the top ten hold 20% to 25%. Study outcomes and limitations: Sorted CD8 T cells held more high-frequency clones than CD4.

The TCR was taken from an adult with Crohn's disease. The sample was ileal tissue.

DNA of the CDR3: TGTGCCAGCAGCTTGGCCGGAAATGAGCAGTTCTTC. It yields the protein CASSLAGNEQFF. This sequence joins TRBV5-6 and TRBJ2-1; D is undetermined. The germline V gene has CDR1 SGHDT and CDR2 YYEEEE. V was trimmed by 0 bases and J by 7 bases, leaving 5 bases between them. This CDR3 has 12 amino acids.